This T cell receptor (beta chain) was profiled in a study of shared clonotypes between healthy human individuals. Study-level results: All-four-donor shared clonotypes had higher generation probabilities than non-shared clonotypes did. The study generally estimated greater richness for naive than memory subsets. Of the naive CD4 clonotypes, about 5% were shared across several donors. Depth of sequencing was expected to influence donor clonotype sharing.

Clones were read by immunoSEQ multiplex PCR, and TCRdb kept only the in-frame ones, dropping some. Among 2,500,000 or so clones listed, under 95% were seen once. J gave up 6 bases and V 2 bases, and 6 bases lay outside the gene matches. Germline V gene sequence: CDR1 MNHEY, CDR2 SVGAGI. The CDR3 covers 15 residues. Concerning this clone itself: The antigen remains unidentified.

The sample comprised naive CD4+ T cells from PBMCs. Subset defined: CD45RA+ positively selected. This TCR came from a man aged 18 to 29 in good health. Some clones in this sample may be carry-over from other donors' samples. This chain connects TRBV6-5 to TRBJ2-3; TRBD1 aligns across 9 bases. This CDR3 is CASSYATGGGDTQYF. The CDR3 nucleotides read TGTGCCAGCAGTTACGCGACAGGGGGAGGGGATACGCAGTATTTT.